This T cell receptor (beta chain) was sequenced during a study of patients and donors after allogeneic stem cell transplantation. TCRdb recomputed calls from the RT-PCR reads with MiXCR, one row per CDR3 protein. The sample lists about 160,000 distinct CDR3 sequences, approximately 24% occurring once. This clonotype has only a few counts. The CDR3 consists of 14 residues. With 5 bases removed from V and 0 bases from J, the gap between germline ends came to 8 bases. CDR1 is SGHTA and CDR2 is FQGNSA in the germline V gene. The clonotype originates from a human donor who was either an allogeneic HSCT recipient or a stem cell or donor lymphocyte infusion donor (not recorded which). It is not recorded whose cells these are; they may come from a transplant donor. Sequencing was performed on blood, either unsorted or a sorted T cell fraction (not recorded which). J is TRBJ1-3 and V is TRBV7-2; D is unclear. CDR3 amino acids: CASSPRISGNTIYF. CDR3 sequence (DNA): TGTGCCAGCAGCCCCAGGATCTCTGGAAACACCATATATTTT. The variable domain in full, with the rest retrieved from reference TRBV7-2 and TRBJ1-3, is GAGVSQSPSNKVTEKGKDVELRCDPISGHTALYWYRQSLGQGLEFLIYFQGNSAPDKSGLPSDRFSAERTGGSVSTLTIQRTQQEDSAVYLCASSPRISGNTIYFGEGSWLTVV.